This passage covers 3 T cell receptor beta chains from one sample sequenced in a study of T cell responses to AZD1222 COVID-19 vaccine. Libraries were prepared by immunoSEQ multiplex PCR; TCRdb keeps only in-frame clonotypes and omits some of them. The data contain about 93,000 clones, 85% to 90% of them seen just once; the ten biggest clones take up under 3%. The input for sequencing was peripheral blood, taken 28 days after the second AZD1222 dose. Receptors were obtained from an adult who received the AZD1222 COVID-19 vaccine.

The V gene is TRBV7-8, the J gene TRBJ1-1; tentative D call: TRBD1 (5 bases). The V and J ends lost 4 bases and 0 bases respectively, with 9 bases between them. This CDR3 spans 14 amino acids. Germline V gene sequence: CDR1 SGHVS, CDR2 FQNEAQ. The CDR3 nucleotides read TGTGCCAGCAGCTATCTCAGGGTGAACACTGAAGCTTTCTTT. The encoded protein is CASSYLRVNTEAFF.

This clone has just one count. The V call is TRBV25-1, the J call TRBJ2-7; D is unresolved. Trimming cost V 6 bases and J 2 bases, with 8 bases left between them. Looked up from germline, CDR1 is MGHDK and CDR2 is SYGVNS. The CDR3 consists of 12 residues. CDR3 sequence reads: CASSLGAYEQYF. DNA of the CDR3: TGTGCCAGCAGCCTCGGCGCCTACGAGCAGTACTTC.

The chain has TRBV7-9 and TRBJ1-3, with 12 bases identical to TRBD1. Germline V gene lookup returns CDR1 SEHNR and CDR2 FQNEAQ (reference sequence). CDR3 length equals 19 residues. The V segment lost 5 bases and the J segment 0 bases; nucleotides outside the gene matches: 11. CDR3 nucleotide sequence: TGTGCCAGCAGCCATACCGGGACAGGGGGCCAAATCTCTGGAAACACCATATATTTT. The encoded protein is CASSHTGTGGQISGNTIYF.